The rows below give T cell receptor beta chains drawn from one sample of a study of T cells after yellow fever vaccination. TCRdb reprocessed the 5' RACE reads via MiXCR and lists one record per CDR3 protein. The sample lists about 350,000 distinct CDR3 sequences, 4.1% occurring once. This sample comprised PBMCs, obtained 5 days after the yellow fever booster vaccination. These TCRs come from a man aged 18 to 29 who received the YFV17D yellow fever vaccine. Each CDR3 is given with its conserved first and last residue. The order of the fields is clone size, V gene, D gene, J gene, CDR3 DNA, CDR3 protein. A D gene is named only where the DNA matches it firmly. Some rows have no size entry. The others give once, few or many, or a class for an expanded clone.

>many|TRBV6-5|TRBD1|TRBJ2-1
TGTGCCAGCAGTTACGGGGACAGGAGAGGACCCTCCTACAATGAGCAGTTCTTC
CASSYGDRRGPSYNEQFF
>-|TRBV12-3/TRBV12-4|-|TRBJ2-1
TGTGCCAGCAGCCAGTTTTCAAGCTCCTACAATGAGCAGTTCTTC
CASSQFSSSYNEQFF
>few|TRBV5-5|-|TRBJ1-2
TGTGCCAGCAGCTTGTTAAATGGGCTGGGCTACACCTTC
CASSLLNGLGYTF
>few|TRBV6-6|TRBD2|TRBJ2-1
TGTGCCAGCAGTACGCGGGGGATTGTTGGTAATGAGCAGTTCTTC
CASSTRGIVGNEQFF
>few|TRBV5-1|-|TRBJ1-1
TGCGCCAGCAAAGAATGGGAAGGCACTGAAGCTTTCTTT
CASKEWEGTEAFF
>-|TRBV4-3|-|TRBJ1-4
TGCGCCAGCAGCCCCTCCCCGGTGGGAGAAAAACTGTTTTTT
CASSPSPVGEKLFF
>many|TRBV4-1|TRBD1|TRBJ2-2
TGCGCCAGCAGCGACACAGGGGTTACCGGGGAGCTGTTTTTT
CASSDTGVTGELFF
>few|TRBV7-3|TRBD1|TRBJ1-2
TGTGCCAGCAGCTCACGGGACAGGGGATGCACACCCTATGGCTACACCTTC
CASSSRDRGCTPYGYTF
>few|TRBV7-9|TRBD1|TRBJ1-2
TGTGCCAGCTCGAACTTCGGACAGGATAACTATGGCTACACCTTC
CASSNFGQDNYGYTF
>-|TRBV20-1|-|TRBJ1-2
TGCATACTCTTAGATCCCGAAGAAAGGGGGGGCTACACCTTC
CILLDPEERGGYTF
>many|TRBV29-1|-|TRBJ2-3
TGCAGCGTTGTCCGGGGGCTGGGTACGCAGTATTTT
CSVVRGLGTQYF
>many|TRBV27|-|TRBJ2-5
TGTGCCAGCAGTTTAGTTGGAGATCAAGAGACCCAGTACTTC
CASSLVGDQETQYF
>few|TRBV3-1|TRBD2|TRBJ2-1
TGTGCCAGCAGCCAAGATTTGGTGGGAGGGGTAAAGCCCTCCTACAATGAGCAGTTCTTC
CASSQDLVGGVKPSYNEQFF
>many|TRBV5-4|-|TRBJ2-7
TGTGCCAGCAGCCGCGGGTTAACTACGGGAGAGCAGTACTTC
CASSRGLTTGEQYF
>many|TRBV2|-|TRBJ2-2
TGTGCCAGCAGTGAGATGACAGCCTCGGTAGGAAACGGGGAGCTGTTTTTT
CASSEMTASVGNGELFF
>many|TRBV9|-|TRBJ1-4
TGTGCCAGCAGCGTTTTCATCGGTGGAAAACTGTTTTTT
CASSVFIGGKLFF
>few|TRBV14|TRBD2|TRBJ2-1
TGTGCCAGCAGCCAATCCCCCGCGGCGGGGGGGCTATACAATGAGCAGTTCTTC
CASSQSPAAGGLYNEQFF
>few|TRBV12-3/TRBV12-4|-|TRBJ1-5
TGTGCCAGCAGATCCTCGGGTAGCAATCAGCCCCAGCATTTT
CASRSSGSNQPQHF
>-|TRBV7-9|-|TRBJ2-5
TGTGCCAGCAGCGGGCCCGAGAGGGCCAAGGAGACCCAGTACTTC
CASSGPERAKETQYF
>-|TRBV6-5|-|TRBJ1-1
TGTGCCAGCAGCCTCCCCGGACAGAGGTCTGAAGCTTTCTTT
CASSLPGQRSEAFF
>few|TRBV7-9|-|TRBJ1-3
TGTGCCAGCAGCCCCACCCGGACCGGTTCTGGAAACACCATATATTTT
CASSPTRTGSGNTIYF
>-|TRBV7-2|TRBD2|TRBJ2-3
TGTGCCAGCCGATCCCGAGGCGGGGGTAGCACAGATACGCAGTATTTT
CASRSRGGGSTDTQYF
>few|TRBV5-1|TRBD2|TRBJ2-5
TGCGCCAGCAGCTCACTAGCGGGGGAGAGGGAGACCCAGTACTTC
CASSSLAGERETQYF
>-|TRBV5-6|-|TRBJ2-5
TGTGCCAGCAGCTTTAACGCAGGGCAAGAGACCCAGTACTTC
CASSFNAGQETQYF
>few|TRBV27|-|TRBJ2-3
TGTGCCAGCAGTTGGACTCCCGGCGGCACAGATACGCAGTATTTT
CASSWTPGGTDTQYF
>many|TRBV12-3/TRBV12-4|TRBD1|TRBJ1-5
TGTGCCAGCAGGGGGACAGGGGATCAGCCCCAGCATTTT
CASRGTGDQPQHF
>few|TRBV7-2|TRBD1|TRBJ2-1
TGTGCCAGCAGCCGCGACAGGGGGTCCTACAATGAGCAGTTCTTC
CASSRDRGSYNEQFF
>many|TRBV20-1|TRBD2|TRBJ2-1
TGCAGTGCTCAAGCGGGGGCTGACAATGAGCAGTTCTTC
CSAQAGADNEQFF
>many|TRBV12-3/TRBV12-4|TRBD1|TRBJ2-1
TGTGCCAGCAGTTTACCGCGGGACAGGGGTTCGGGATACAATGAGCAGTTCTTC
CASSLPRDRGSGYNEQFF
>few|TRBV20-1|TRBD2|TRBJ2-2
TGCAGTGCTTCCCAGCGGGGGAACACCGGGGAGCTGTTTTTT
CSASQRGNTGELFF
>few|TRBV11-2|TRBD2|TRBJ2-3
TGTGCCAGCAGCTTACCCCCTACTAGCGGGGGTTCCACAGATACGCAGTATTTT
CASSLPPTSGGSTDTQYF
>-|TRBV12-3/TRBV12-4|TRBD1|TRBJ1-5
TGTGCCAGCAGTGGCACAGGGGATCTGAATCAGCCCCAGCATTTT
CASSGTGDLNQPQHF